This TCR beta chain was recorded in a study of blood T cell repertoires in COVID-19. Study overall: T cells, B-cell-depleted T cells, or PBMCs provided the cDNA or gDNA that served as material.

CDR1 is LGHNA and CDR2 is YSLEER in the germline V gene. V shed 2 bases and J shed 4 bases, with 14 bases lying between them. The CDR3 consists of 15 residues. As originally analysed: Estimates of nucleated cell counts were drawn from the amplification of reference gene primers. Produced via immunoSEQ multiplex PCR; TCRdb's table is partial and in-frame only. The V and J calls and clone size come from that table; D and trimming were worked out from the DNA. The sample shows about 300,000 clones, 70% to 90% of them seen only once. All enrollees were about 18 to 100 years old and from 24 US areas. Each participant's cohort was designated according to participant-reported clinical history.

The chain recombines TRBV4-3 with TRBJ1-2, with no clear D. This sequence originates from a woman aged 25 to 39 who had recovered from COVID-19. The sequencing input was PBMCs or T cells enriched from blood (not recorded which). This chain's CDR3 is CASSQQTKDGYGYTF. The CDR3 coding sequence is TGCGCCAGCAGCCAACAGACTAAGGACGGCTATGGCTACACCTTC.